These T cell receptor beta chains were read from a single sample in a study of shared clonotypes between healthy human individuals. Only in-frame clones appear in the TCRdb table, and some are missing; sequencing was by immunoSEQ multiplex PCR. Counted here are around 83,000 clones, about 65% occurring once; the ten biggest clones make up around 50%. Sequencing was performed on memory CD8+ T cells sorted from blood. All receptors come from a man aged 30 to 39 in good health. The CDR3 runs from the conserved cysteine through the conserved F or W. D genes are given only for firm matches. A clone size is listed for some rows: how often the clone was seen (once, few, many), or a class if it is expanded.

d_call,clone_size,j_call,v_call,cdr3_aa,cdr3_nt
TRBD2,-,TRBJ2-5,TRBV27,CASSLRAGTWATQYF,TGTGCCAGCAGTTTACGAGCGGGAACGTGGGCGACCCAGTACTTC
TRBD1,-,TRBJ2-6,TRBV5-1,CASSLGDRGRAYSGANVLTF,TGCGCCAGCAGCTTGGGGGACAGGGGGAGAGCATACTCTGGGGCCAACGTCCTGACTTTC
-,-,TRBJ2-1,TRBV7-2,CASSLVVGHEQFF,TGTGCCAGCAGCTTAGTTGTGGGACACGAGCAGTTCTTC
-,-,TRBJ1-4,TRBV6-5,CASSYSGTSNEKLFF,TGTGCCAGCAGTTACTCAGGGACCTCTAATGAAAAACTGTTTTTT
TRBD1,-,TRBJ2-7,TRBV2,CASNPGTGEISGTYEQYF,TGTGCCAGCAATCCCGGGACAGGGGAAATTAGTGGGACCTACGAGCAGTACTTC
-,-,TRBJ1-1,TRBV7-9,CASSLARSEAFF,TGTGCCAGCAGCTTAGCTCGCAGTGAAGCTTTCTTT
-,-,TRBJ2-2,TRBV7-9,CASRTAAGTTGELFF,TGTGCCAGCAGAACAGCCGCAGGGACCACCGGGGAGCTGTTTTTT
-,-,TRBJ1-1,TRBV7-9,CASSFEMGRATEAFF,TGTGCCAGCAGCTTCGAGATGGGTCGGGCCACTGAAGCTTTCTTT
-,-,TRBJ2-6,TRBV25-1,CASSDDSGANVLTF,TGTGCCAGCAGTGATGACTCTGGGGCCAACGTCCTGACTTTC
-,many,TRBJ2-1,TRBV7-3,CASSLLEAASYNEQFF,TGTGCCAGCAGCCTATTAGAGGCGGCCTCCTACAATGAGCAGTTCTTC
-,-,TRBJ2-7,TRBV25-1,CASSKTEEQYF,TGTGCCAGCAGTAAGACAGAAGAGCAGTACTTC
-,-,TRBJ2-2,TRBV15,CATNLGQTNTGELFF,TGTGCCACCAACTTGGGCCAAACGAACACCGGGGAGCTGTTTTTT
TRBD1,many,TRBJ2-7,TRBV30,CAWSRTGKSSYWGEQYF,TGTGCCTGGAGTCGGACAGGGAAATCTTCCTACTGGGGGGAGCAGTACTTC
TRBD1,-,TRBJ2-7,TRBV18,CASSPPGGGGEQYF,TGTGCCAGCTCACCACCAGGGGGCGGCGGCGAGCAGTACTTC